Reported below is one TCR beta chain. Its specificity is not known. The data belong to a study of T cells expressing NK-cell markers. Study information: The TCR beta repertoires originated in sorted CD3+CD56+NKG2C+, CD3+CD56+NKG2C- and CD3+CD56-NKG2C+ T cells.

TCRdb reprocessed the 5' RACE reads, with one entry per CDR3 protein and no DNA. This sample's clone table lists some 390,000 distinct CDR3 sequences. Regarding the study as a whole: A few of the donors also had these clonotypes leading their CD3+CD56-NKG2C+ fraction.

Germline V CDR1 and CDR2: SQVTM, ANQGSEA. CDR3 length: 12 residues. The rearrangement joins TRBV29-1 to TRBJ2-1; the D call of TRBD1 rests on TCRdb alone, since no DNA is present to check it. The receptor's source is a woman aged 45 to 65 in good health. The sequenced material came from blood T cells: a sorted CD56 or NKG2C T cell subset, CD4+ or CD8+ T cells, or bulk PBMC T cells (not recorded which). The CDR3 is CSARQGPNEQFF.